Given below is one T cell receptor (beta chain) in context. This clonotype was seen repeatedly, ten times or more. It has no known antigen specificity. No base-level quality is on record; no much larger clone is a single base apart. The iRepertoire nested amplicon-rescue multiplex PCR (arm-PCR) platform was used to amplify TCR alpha and beta CDR3 regions from RNA. One-step reverse transcription and amplification used roughly 90-400 ng of tissue mRNA or PBMC total RNA as input. Following bead purification, Illumina adapters were added by a secondary multiplex PCR, and libraries between 200 and 400 bp were gel-purified. The libraries contained internal 6-nucleotide barcodes that were used for demultiplexing. Sequencing of libraries was performed on an Illumina MiSeq with 2x220 or 2x250 nucleotide paired-end reads. The authors' pipeline ran thus. Paired reads were merged with FLASH 1.2.11 and aligned to the GRCh37 human genome with BWA-MEM before extracting TRA and TRB reads. An IMGT-derived reference of cassette sequences and CDR3 motifs, with pseudogenes included, was used for V and J assignment. Reads were translated in three frames, and productive CDR3s were defined as those with a C...FGXG motif and no stop codons. Clonotypes were defined as unique combinations of V-J cassette pair and CDR3 amino acid sequence. Reads were filtered by Hamming distance, thresholded by each sample's sequence error rate in mapped regions. TCRdb passed the public sequencing reads through fastp at Q25 and MiXCR, retaining productive beta sequences. For every CDR3 protein sequence, its rows merge into one entry that carries the most common genes and DNA. These V and J calls derive from TCRdb rather than the authors' analysis. Present in this sample are tens of thousands of distinct CDR3 sequences, around 37% of which were seen just once. More than 30% of the sample is taken by the ten largest.

This sample is drawn from a study of glioma-infiltrating T cells (dated by TCRdb to the mid-2010s). Some background on the complete study: TCR alpha- and beta-chain repertoires were sequenced from glioma tissue, non-neoplastic brain tissue and matched peripheral blood mononuclear cells. The paired cohort was made up of three low-grade glioma patients, 8 or 9 primary glioblastoma patients and three non-glioma patients who contributed non-neoplastic brain tissue. To gauge divergence between tissue and blood T-cell populations, every tissue-infiltrating repertoire was compared against the peripheral blood repertoire from the same patient.

V loses 0 bases, J loses 7 bases, and the germline ends lie 14 bases apart. From the germline V gene, CDR1 is SGHDT and CDR2 is YYEEEE. The CDR3, from cysteine to phenylalanine, totals 15 residues. Just the 45-base CDR3 DNA is kept, in frame starting at base 1. Study-wide conclusions, independent of this receptor: Group comparisons rested on small numbers: three non-neoplastic, three low-grade glioma and eight glioblastoma patients. Tissue and blood shared very few CDR3 sequences, a result attributed to high CDR3 diversity and limited sampling. In non-neoplastic patients, VJ-independent divergence between tissue and blood fell below expectation, whereas in all gliomas, and especially in low-grade gliomas, the divergence rose above expectation.

The chain employs TRBV5-6 and TRBJ2-1, with TRBD2 perhaps the D gene, on 6 matching bases. The TCR was taken from a human donor with low-grade glioma or glioblastoma, undergoing nonglioma brain surgery, or in good health (not recorded which). The sample consisted of glioma tissue, nonneoplastic brain tissue, or PBMCs (not recorded which). CDR3 loop: CASSLGTRLGNEQFF. The nucleotides are TGTGCCAGCAGCTTGGGTACGAGACTAGGGAATGAGCAGTTCTTC.